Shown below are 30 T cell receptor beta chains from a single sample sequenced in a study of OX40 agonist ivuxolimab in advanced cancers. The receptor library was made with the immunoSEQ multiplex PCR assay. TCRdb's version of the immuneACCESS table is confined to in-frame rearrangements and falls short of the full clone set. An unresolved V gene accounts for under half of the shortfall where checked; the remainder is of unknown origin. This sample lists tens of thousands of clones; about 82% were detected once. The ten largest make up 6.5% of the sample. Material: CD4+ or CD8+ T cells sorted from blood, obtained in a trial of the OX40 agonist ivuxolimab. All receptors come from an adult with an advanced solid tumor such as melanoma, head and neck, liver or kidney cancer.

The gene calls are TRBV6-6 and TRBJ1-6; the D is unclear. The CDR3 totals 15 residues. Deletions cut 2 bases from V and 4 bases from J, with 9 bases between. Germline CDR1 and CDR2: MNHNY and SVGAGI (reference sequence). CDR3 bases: TGTGCCAGCAGTTACGGTGGTCCGTATAATTCACCCCTCCACTTT. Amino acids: CASSYGGPYNSPLHF.

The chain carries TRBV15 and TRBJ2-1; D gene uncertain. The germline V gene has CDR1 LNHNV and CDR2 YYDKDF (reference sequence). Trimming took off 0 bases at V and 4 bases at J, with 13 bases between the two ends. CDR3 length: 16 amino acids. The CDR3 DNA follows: TGTGCCACCAGCAGAGATCTCGGCTCGCGGTACAATGAGCAGTTCTTC. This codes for CATSRDLGSRYNEQFF.

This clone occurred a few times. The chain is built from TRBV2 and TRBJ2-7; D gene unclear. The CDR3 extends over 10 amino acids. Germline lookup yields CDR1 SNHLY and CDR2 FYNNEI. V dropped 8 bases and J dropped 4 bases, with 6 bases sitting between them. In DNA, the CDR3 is TGTGCCAGCGCAGTATACGAGCAGTACTTC. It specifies CASAVYEQYF.

The CDR3 sequence: CASSQGDSRGELFF. The CDR3 nucleotides are TGCGCCAGCAGCCAAGGCGACTCTAGGGGGGAGCTGTTTTTT. The chain employs TRBV4-3 and TRBJ2-2; D is unclear. V was cut by 1 base and J by 8 bases, with 11 bases left in between. The CDR3 contains 14 residues. Per germline, CDR1 LGHNA and CDR2 YSLEER.

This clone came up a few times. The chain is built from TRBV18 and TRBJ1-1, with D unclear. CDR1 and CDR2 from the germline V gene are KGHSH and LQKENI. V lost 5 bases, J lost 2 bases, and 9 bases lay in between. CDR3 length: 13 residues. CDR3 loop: CASSKTENTEAFF. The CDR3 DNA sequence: TGTGCCAGCTCAAAGACGGAAAACACTGAAGCTTTCTTT.

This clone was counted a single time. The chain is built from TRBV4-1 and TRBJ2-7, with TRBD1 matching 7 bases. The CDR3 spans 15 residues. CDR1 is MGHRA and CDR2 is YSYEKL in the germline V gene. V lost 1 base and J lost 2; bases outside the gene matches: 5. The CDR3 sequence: CASSQVDRATYEQYF. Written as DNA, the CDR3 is TGCGCCAGCAGCCAAGTTGACAGGGCAACCTACGAGCAGTACTTC.

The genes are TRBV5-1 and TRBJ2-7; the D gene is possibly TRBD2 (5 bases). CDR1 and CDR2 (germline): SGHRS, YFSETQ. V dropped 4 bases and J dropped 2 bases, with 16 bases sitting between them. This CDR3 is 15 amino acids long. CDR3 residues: CASSLSGSLTYEQYF. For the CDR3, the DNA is TGCGCCAGCAGCCTGAGTGGGAGCCTCACCTACGAGCAGTACTTC.

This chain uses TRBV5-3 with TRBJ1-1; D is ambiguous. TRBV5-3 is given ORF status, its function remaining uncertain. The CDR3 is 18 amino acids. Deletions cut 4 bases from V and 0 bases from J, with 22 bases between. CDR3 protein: CARSRRRTSAEMNTEAFF. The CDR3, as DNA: TGTGCCAGAAGCCGCCGAAGAACATCAGCTGAAATGAACACTGAAGCTTTCTTT.

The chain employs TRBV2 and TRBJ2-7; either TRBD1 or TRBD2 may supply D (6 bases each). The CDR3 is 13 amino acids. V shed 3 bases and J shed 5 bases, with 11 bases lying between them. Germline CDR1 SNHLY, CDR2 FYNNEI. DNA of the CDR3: TGTGCCAGCAGTGATGGAGGGGGGAACGAGCAGTACTTC. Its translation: CASSDGGGNEQYF.

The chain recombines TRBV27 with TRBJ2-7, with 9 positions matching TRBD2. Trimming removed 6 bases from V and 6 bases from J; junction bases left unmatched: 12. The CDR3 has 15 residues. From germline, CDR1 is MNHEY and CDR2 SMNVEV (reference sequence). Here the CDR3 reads CASSPFSGSSPEQYF. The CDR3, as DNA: TGTGCCAGCAGCCCCTTTAGCGGGAGTTCACCCGAGCAGTACTTC.

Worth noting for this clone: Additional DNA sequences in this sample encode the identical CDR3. Written as DNA, the CDR3 is TGTGCCAGCAGCGTAGGAGGTGCCGGGGAGCTGTTTTTT. This codes for CASSVGGAGELFF. The rearrangement joins TRBV9 to TRBJ2-2; D not certain. CDR3 size: 13 residues. V lost 0 bases, J lost 6 bases, and 6 bases lay in between. The V gene's germline CDR1 is SGDLS and CDR2 YYNGEE.

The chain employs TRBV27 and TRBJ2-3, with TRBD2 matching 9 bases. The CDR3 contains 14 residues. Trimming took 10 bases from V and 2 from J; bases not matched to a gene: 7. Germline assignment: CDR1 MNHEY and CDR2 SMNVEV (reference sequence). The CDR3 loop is CATLAGLHTDTQYF. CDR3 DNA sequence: TGTGCCACCCTAGCGGGGCTTCACACAGATACGCAGTATTTT.

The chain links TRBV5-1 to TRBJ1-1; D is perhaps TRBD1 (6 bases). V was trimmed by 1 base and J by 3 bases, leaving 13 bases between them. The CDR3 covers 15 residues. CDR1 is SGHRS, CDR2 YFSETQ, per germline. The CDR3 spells CASSLIGGRDTEAFF. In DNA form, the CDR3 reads TGCGCCAGCAGCTTGATCGGGGGGCGTGACACTGAAGCTTTCTTT.

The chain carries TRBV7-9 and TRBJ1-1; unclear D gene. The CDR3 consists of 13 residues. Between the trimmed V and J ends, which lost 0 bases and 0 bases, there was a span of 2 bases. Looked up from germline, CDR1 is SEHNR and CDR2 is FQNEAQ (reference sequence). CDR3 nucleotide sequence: TGTGCCAGCAGCTTAGCTATGAACACTGAAGCTTTCTTT. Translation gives CASSLAMNTEAFF.

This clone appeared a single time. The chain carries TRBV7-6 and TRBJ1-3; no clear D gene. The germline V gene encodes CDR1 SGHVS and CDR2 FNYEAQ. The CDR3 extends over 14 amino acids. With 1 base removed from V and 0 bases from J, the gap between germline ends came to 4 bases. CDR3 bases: TGTGCCAGCAGCTTAGGGTACTCTGGAAACACCATATATTTT. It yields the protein CASSLGYSGNTIYF.

The CDR3 loop reads CASSPSAMTGVAAFF. The CDR3 DNA reads as TGTGCCAGCAGCCCCAGCGCGATGACAGGCGTGGCGGCTTTCTTT. This chain links TRBV7-9 with TRBJ1-1; weak D call: TRBD1 (6 bases). The V end lost 5 bases, the J end lost 11 bases, and 24 bases lay between the germline ends. In germline, CDR1 is SEHNR, CDR2 FQNEAQ (reference sequence). The CDR3 covers 15 residues.

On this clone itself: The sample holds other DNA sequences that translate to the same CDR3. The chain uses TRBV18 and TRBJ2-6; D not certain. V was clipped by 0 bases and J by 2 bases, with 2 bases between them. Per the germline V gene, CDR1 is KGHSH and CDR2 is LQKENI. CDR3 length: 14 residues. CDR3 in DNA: TGTGCCAGCTCACCACCGGCTGGGGCCAACGTCCTGACTTTC. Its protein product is CASSPPAGANVLTF.

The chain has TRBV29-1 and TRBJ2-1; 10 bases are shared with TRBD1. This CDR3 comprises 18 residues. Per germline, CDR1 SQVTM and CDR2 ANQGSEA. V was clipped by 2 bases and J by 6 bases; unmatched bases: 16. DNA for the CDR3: TGCAGCGTTGAAACTTTAAGACGACAGGGGGCCTTACTCAATGAGCAGTTCTTC. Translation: CSVETLRRQGALLNEQFF.

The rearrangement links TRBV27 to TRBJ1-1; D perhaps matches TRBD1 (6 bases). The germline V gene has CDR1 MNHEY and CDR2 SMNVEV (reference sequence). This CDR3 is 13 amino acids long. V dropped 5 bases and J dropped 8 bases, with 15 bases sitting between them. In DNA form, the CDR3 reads TGTGCCAGCAGTCAGTACGGGACACCCGAAGCTTTCTTT. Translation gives CASSQYGTPEAFF.

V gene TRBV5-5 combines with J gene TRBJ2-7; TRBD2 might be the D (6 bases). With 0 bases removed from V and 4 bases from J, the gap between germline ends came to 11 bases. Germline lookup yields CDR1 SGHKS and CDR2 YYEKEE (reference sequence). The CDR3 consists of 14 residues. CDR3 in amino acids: CASSLVPGDYEQYF. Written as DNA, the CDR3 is TGTGCCAGCAGCTTGGTTCCGGGAGATTACGAGCAGTACTTC.

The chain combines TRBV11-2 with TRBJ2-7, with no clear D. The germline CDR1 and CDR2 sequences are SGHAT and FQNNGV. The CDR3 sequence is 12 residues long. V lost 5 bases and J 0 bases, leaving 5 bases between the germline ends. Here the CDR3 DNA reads TGTGCCAGCAGCCCTAGCTCCTACGAGCAGTACTTC. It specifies CASSPSSYEQYF.

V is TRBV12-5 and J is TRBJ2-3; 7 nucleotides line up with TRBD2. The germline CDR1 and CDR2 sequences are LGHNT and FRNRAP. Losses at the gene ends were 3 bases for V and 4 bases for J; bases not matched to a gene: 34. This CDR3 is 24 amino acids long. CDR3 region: CASGFLIRTWANPAVGGEADTQYF. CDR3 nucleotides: TGTGCTAGTGGTTTCCTCATCCGAACTTGGGCGAACCCCGCCGTGGGGGGGGAGGCAGATACGCAGTATTTT.

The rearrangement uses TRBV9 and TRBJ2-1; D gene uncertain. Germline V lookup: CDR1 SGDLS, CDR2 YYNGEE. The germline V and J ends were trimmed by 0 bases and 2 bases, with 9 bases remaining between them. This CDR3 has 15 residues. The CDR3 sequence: CASSVDPGPYNEQFF. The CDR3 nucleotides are TGTGCCAGCAGCGTAGACCCCGGGCCCTACAATGAGCAGTTCTTC.

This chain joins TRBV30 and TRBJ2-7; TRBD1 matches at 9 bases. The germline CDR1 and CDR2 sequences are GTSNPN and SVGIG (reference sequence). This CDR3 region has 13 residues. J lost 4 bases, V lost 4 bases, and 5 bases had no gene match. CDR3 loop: CAWNTGGGYEQYF. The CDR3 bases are TGTGCCTGGAACACAGGGGGCGGGTACGAGCAGTACTTC.

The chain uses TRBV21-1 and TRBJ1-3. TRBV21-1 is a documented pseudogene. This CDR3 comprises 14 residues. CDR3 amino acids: CASNPSTSGNTIYF. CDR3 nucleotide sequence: TGTGCCAGCAACCCCTCCACGAGTGGAAACACCATATATTTT.

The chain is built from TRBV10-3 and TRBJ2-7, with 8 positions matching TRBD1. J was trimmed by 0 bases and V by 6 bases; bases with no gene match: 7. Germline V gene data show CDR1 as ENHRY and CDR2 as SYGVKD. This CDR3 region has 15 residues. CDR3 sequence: CAISPGTGYSYEQYF. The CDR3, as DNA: TGTGCCATCAGCCCGGGGACAGGCTACTCCTACGAGCAGTACTTC.

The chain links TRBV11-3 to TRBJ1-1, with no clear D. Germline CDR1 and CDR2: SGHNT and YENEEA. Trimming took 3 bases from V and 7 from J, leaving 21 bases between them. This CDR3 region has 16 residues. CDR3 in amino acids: CASSLGGNLPNYEAFF. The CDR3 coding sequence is TGTGCCAGCAGCTTGGGAGGGAACCTCCCGAACTATGAAGCTTTCTTT.

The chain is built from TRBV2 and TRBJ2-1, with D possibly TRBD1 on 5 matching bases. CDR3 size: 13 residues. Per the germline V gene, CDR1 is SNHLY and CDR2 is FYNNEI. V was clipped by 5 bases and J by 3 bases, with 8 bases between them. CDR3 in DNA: TGTGCCAGCAGTTCACAGGACTACAATGAGCAGTTCTTC. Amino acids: CASSSQDYNEQFF.

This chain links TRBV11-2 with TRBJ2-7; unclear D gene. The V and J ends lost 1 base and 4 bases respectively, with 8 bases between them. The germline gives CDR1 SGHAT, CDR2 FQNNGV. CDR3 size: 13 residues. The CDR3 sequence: CASSLGLRYEQYF. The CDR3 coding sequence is TGTGCCAGCAGCTTAGGGCTCCGATACGAGCAGTACTTC.

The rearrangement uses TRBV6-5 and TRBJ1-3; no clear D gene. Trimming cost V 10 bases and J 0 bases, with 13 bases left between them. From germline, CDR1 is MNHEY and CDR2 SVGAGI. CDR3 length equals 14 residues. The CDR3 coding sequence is TGTGCCACCCTAGAGACAAACTCTGGAAACACCATATATTTT. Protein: CATLETNSGNTIYF.